The 25 T cell receptor beta chains reported below all come from one sample, sequenced in a study of blood T cell repertoires in COVID-19. Profiling relied on immunoSEQ multiplex PCR, and the TCRdb table lists in-frame clones only, not all of them. The data hold under 60,000 clones, with over 80% observed a single time. The sample comprised peripheral blood. The receptors originated from a man in his 70s with acute or convalescent COVID-19.

Only one count was recorded for this clone. The V call is TRBV6-2 or TRBV6-3, the J call TRBJ2-7; possible D gene TRBD2, 5 bases. Germline assignment: CDR1 MNHEY and CDR2 SVGEGT. Trimming stripped 5 bases from V and 0 bases from J, with 17 bases between. The CDR3 loop spans 16 amino acids. The DNA of the CDR3 is TGTGCCAGCAGTCCCATTCGACTGGGGAGCTCCTACGAGCAGTACTTC. Translating it yields CASSPIRLGSSYEQYF.

This chain uses TRBV6-5 with TRBJ2-2; 7 nucleotides align to TRBD1. This CDR3 spans 16 amino acids. Germline assignment: CDR1 MNHEY and CDR2 SVGAGI. Unmatched junction bases numbered 7, after V lost 4 bases and J lost 2 bases. CDR3 in DNA: TGTGCCAGCAGTTTCACCGGGACAGTAAACACCGGGGAGCTGTTTTTT. Protein sequence: CASSFTGTVNTGELFF.

The chain recombines TRBV5-4 with TRBJ1-3; unclear D gene. The CDR3 has 14 residues. V lost 0 bases and J lost 4, with 8 bases in between. CDR1 is SGHNT, CDR2 YYREEE, per germline (reference sequence). The CDR3 DNA reads TGTGCCAGCAGCTTGGGACAACGAGGAAACACCATATATTTT. It encodes CASSLGQRGNTIYF.

The gene calls are TRBV21-1 and TRBJ1-2; the D segment call TRBD1 is taken from the table without a DNA check. TRBV21-1 is a listed pseudogene. The CDR3 loop spans 14 amino acids. The CDR3 sequence is CASSRTGGYYGYTF. Written as DNA, the CDR3 is TGTGCCAGCAGCAGGACAGGGGGGTACTATGGCTACACCTTC.

V usage is TRBV7-2 and J usage is TRBJ1-3; D remains unclear. Germline-derived CDR1 and CDR2 are SGHTA and FQGNSA. The CDR3 contains 13 residues. V dropped 2 bases and J dropped 3 bases, with 5 bases sitting between them. The CDR3 sequence is CASSLRGGNTIYF. CDR3 DNA: TGTGCCAGCAGCTTACGGGGTGGAAACACCATATATTTT.

The chain is built from TRBV5-8 and TRBJ2-7, with TRBD2 identical over 8 bases. J was trimmed by 0 bases and V by 4 bases; bases with no gene match: 3. The germline V gene encodes CDR1 SGHTS and CDR2 YDEGEE. The CDR3 is made up of 14 amino acids. The CDR3, as DNA: TGTGCCAGCAGCGTCGGGAGGGGCTCCTACGAGCAGTACTTC. Translating gives CASSVGRGSYEQYF.

The V gene is TRBV20-1, the J gene TRBJ2-5; possible D gene TRBD1, 5 bases. Germline V gene data show CDR1 as DFQATT and CDR2 as SNEGSKA (reference sequence). The CDR3 is 11 amino acids. The CDR3, as DNA: TGCAGCGCCCAGGGATGGGAGACCCAGTACTTC. It translates to CSAQGWETQYF.

The chain carries TRBV7-2 and TRBJ1-3, with 7 nucleotides matching TRBD1. The trim removed 5 bases at V and 2 bases at J, leaving 6 bases unmatched. CDR3 size: 15 residues. Germline V gives CDR1 SGHTA, CDR2 FQGNSA. The CDR3, as DNA: TGTGCCAGCAGCCCCTGGGGGACAGCTGGAAACACCATATATTTT. Its translation is CASSPWGTAGNTIYF.

The chain employs TRBV19 and TRBJ1-3, with 10 bases that match TRBD1. The CDR3 contains 17 residues. Trimming cost V 0 bases and J 2 bases; bases outside gene matches: 4. Germline CDR1 and CDR2: LNHDA and SQIVND (reference sequence). DNA for the CDR3: TGTGCCAGTAGTATAGATCAAGGGACAGGGGCTGGAAACACCATATATTTT. Protein product: CASSIDQGTGAGNTIYF. Based on the CDR3 plus reference TRBV19 and TRBJ1-3, the full variable domain is DGGITQSPKYLFRKEGQNVTLSCEQNLNHDAMYWYRQDPGQGLRLIYYSQIVNDFQKGDIAEGYSVSREKKESFPLTVTSAQKNPTAFYLCASSIDQGTGAGNTIYFGEGSWLTVV.

On this clone itself: Distinct nucleotide sequences in the sample also encode this CDR3. The chain couples TRBV7-2 to TRBJ1-1, with D possibly being TRBD1 (6 bases). Trimming shortened V by 6 bases and J by 1 base, and 9 bases separated the two germline ends. There are 13 residues in the CDR3. CDR1 and CDR2 (germline): SGHTA, FQGNSA. This CDR3 is CASSLQGNTEAFF. The CDR3 nucleotides read TGTGCCAGCAGTCTACAGGGGAACACTGAAGCTTTCTTT.

The chain employs TRBV13 and TRBJ1-1; 12 bases fit TRBD1. Germline trimming cut 5 bases from V and 2 bases from J; bases unmatched to any gene: 9. CDR3 length: 17 amino acids. Per germline, CDR1 PRHDT and CDR2 FYEKMQ (reference sequence). CDR3 region: CASSTWGQGARNTEAFF. The CDR3 region has the DNA TGTGCCAGCAGCACATGGGGACAGGGGGCGCGTAACACTGAAGCTTTCTTT.

The CDR3 sequence: CASSLDSISYEQYF. The CDR3 DNA reads TGTGCCAGCAGCTTAGACAGTATATCCTACGAGCAGTACTTC. The chain uses TRBV11-2 and TRBJ2-7; no definite D call. Trimming stripped 0 bases from V and 1 base from J, with 7 bases between. This CDR3 has 14 residues. Germline V gene sequence: CDR1 SGHAT, CDR2 FQNNGV.

V and J are TRBV13 and TRBJ1-2; D possibly corresponds to TRBD1 (5 bases). There are 12 residues in the CDR3. V gave up 3 bases and J gave up 6 bases, with 8 bases separating them. Germline CDR1 reads PRHDT; CDR2 reads FYEKMQ (reference sequence). CDR3 DNA sequence: TGTGCCAGCAGCTTGGGGGGAAATGGCTACACCTTC. Its protein is CASSLGGNGYTF. Full variable domain (outside the CDR3, taken from reference TRBV13 and TRBJ1-2): AAGVIQSPRHLIKEKRETATLKCYPIPRHDTVYWYQQGPGQDPQFLISFYEKMQSDKGSIPDRFSAQQFSDYHSELNMSSLELGDSALYFCASSLGGNGYTFGSGTRLTVV.

The CDR3 spells CAWSGPGLEKLFF. In nucleotides, the CDR3 is TGTGCCTGGAGTGGCCCGGGACTCGAAAAACTGTTTTTT. The V gene is TRBV30, the J gene TRBJ1-4, with a possible D match to TRBD1 (5 bases). V lost 1 base, J lost 8 bases, and 11 bases lay in between. The CDR3 is 13 residues long. Germline V gives CDR1 GTSNPN, CDR2 SVGIG (reference sequence).

This clone is a singleton in its sample. The chain couples TRBV19 to TRBJ1-1; 7 positions agree with TRBD1. The germline V gene encodes CDR1 LNHDA and CDR2 SQIVND (reference sequence). There are 15 residues in the CDR3. Losses at the gene ends were 3 bases for V and 4 bases for J; bases not matched to a gene: 8. The CDR3 DNA follows: TGTGCCAGTAGTATTCCGGTGCAGGGGGGCACTGAAGCTTTCTTT. It specifies CASSIPVQGGTEAFF. Full variable domain (remainder filled in from reference TRBV19 and TRBJ1-1): DGGITQSPKYLFRKEGQNVTLSCEQNLNHDAMYWYRQDPGQGLRLIYYSQIVNDFQKGDIAEGYSVSREKKESFPLTVTSAQKNPTAFYLCASSIPVQGGTEAFFGQGTRLTVV.

The chain uses TRBV6-5 and TRBJ2-3; D perhaps matches TRBD2 (5 bases). V lost 8 bases to trimming and J lost 6 bases, with 12 bases between them. The germline V gene encodes CDR1 MNHEY and CDR2 SVGAGI. The CDR3 runs to 12 residues. CDR3 coding DNA: TGTGCCAGCGGGAGATCCTCGGATACGCAGTATTTT. This encodes CASGRSSDTQYF.

This chain connects TRBV29-1 to TRBJ2-5; the D gene is possibly TRBD2 (6 bases). The V end was cut by 0 bases, the J end by 2 bases, with 13 bases between. CDR3 length: 15 residues. Germline V gives CDR1 SQVTM, CDR2 ANQGSEA. The CDR3 bases are TGCAGCGTTGAAGATTGGGCTAGCGATCAAGAGACCCAGTACTTC. Translated, it gives CSVEDWASDQETQYF.

J is TRBJ2-1 and V is TRBV4-3; 12 bases agree with TRBD2. Germline values: CDR1 LGHNA, CDR2 YSLEER. V was pared by 5 bases and J by 5 bases, with 4 bases of the junction left unmatched. This CDR3 has 15 amino acids. The CDR3 loop reads CASSLLAGGDNEQFF. The CDR3, as DNA: TGCGCCAGCAGCTTACTAGCGGGAGGAGACAATGAGCAGTTCTTC.

This chain connects TRBV7-2 to TRBJ2-5, with 7 nucleotides matching TRBD2. Trimming took 5 bases from V and 5 from J; bases not matched to a gene: 8. The germline CDR1 and CDR2 sequences are SGHTA and FQGNSA. CDR3 length: 14 residues. CDR3 sequence: CASSGRLAEETQYF. The CDR3 DNA reads TGTGCCAGCAGCGGGCGACTAGCCGAGGAGACCCAGTACTTC. The full variable domain, completed using reference TRBV7-2 and TRBJ2-5, is GAGVSQSPSNKVTEKGKDVELRCDPISGHTALYWYRQSLGQGLEFLIYFQGNSAPDKSGLPSDRFSAERTGGSVSTLTIQRTQQEDSAVYLCASSGRLAEETQYFGPGTRLLVL.

V usage is TRBV6-5 and J usage is TRBJ1-1; 9 bases match TRBD1. After removal of 9 bases from V and 10 bases from J, the junction contained 15 bases not matched to a gene. Germline CDR1 and CDR2: MNHEY and SVGAGI. The length of the CDR3 is 14 residues. In nucleotides, the CDR3 is TGTGCCAGTCAAAAGGGGGGACAGGGTTTAGCAGCTTTCTTT. Translated: CASQKGGQGLAAFF.

The chain uses TRBV30 and TRBJ1-6, with 8 bases lining up with TRBD1. The V gene's germline CDR1 is GTSNPN and CDR2 SVGIG (reference sequence). Trimming removed 0 bases from V and 7 bases from J; junction bases left unmatched: 11. The CDR3 loop spans 17 amino acids. As DNA, the CDR3 is TGTGCCTGGAGTGTACGGGCAGGGGGCAAACTAAATTCACCCCTCCACTTT. Amino acid sequence: CAWSVRAGGKLNSPLHF.

This sequence joins TRBV18 and TRBJ2-1, with D perhaps TRBD1 (5 bases). The CDR3 sequence is 14 residues long. Germline V gene data show CDR1 as KGHSH and CDR2 as LQKENI. The germline V and J ends were trimmed by 2 bases and 8 bases, with 13 bases remaining between them. CDR3 in DNA: TGTGCCAGCTCACCAATTCAGGGAAGCGATGAGCAGTTCTTC. It specifies CASSPIQGSDEQFF.

The chain couples TRBV12-3 or TRBV12-4 to TRBJ2-3; a possible D gene is TRBD1 (5 bases). V lost 5 bases to trimming and J lost 12 bases, with 15 bases between them. The CDR3 covers 12 residues. The chain's CDR3 is CASSPSDRAQYF. CDR3 in DNA: TGTGCCAGCAGTCCATCCGACAGAGCCCAGTATTTT.

The chain uses TRBV4-3 and TRBJ2-2; 9 bases map to TRBD1. The J segment lost 6 bases and the V segment lost 2 bases, leaving 10 bases of the junction unmatched. Germline loops: CDR1 LGHNA, CDR2 YSLEER. The CDR3 is 17 amino acids. The DNA for the CDR3 is TGCGCCAGCAGCCAAACCCGACAGGGGGGATGGGCCGGGGAGCTGTTTTTT. This sequence encodes CASSQTRQGGWAGELFF.

In its sample, this clone was seen once. This chain joins TRBV2 and TRBJ2-3, with 12 bases fitting TRBD2. V lost 6 bases and J lost 4; bases outside the gene matches: 5. The CDR3 spans 15 residues. From germline, CDR1 is SNHLY and CDR2 FYNNEI. CDR3 DNA: TGTGCCAGCAGCAGACTAGCGGGAGTCTCAGATACGCAGTATTTT. Translation: CASSRLAGVSDTQYF.